This T cell receptor beta chain appears in the sequencing data of a study of T cells in Graves' hyperthyroidism and ophthalmopathy. The investigators amplified TCR beta CDR3 regions from RNA transcripts. First-round RT-PCR with HTBI primers amplified the TCR CDR3 region. TCRdb re-derived calls from the multiplex PCR reads in MiXCR, one entry per CDR3 protein. The table shows approximately 360,000 distinct CDR3 sequences, with about 15% occurring only once. The germline V gene has CDR1 SEHNR and CDR2 FQNEAQ (reference sequence). The CDR3 is 16 residues long. This clonotype was recorded a few times. Possible read error: a much larger clone is one base away.

This sequence originates from a woman younger than 35 with Graves' hyperthyroidism that later progressed to Graves' ophthalmopathy. The V and J genes are TRBV7-9 and TRBJ2-3; D is tentatively TRBD1 or TRBD2 (5 bases each). Material: blood. DNA for the CDR3: TGTGCCGGCAGCACCACGGGACGGCTGAGCACAGATACGCAGTATTTT. It encodes CAGSTTGRLSTDTQYF.